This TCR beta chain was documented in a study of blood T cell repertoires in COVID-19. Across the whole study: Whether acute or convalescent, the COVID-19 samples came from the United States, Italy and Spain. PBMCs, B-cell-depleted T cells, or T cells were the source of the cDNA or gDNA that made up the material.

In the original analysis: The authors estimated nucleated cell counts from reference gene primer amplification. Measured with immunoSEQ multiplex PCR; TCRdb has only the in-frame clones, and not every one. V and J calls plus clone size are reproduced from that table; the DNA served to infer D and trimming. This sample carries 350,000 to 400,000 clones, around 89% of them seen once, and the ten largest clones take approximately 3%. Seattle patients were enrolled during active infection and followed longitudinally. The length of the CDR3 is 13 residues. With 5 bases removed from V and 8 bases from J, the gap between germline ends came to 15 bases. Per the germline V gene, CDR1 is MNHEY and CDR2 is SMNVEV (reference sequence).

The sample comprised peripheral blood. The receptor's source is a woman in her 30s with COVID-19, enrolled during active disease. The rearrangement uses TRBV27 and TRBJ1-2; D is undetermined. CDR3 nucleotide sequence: TGTGCCAGCAGTCCATCCCCGAGTCCGGGCTACACCTTC. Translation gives CASSPSPSPGYTF.